This T cell receptor (beta chain) appears in the sequencing data of a study of monozygotic twins with inflammatory bowel disease. Study observations and caveats: Fewer shared clonotypes with others were found in IBD patients than in healthy twins, especially with disease activity. IBD-affected twins scored below their healthy co-twins in TCRbeta diversity (inverse Simpson).

CDR3 length: 15 amino acids. The germline V gene encodes CDR1 MNHEY and CDR2 SVGEGT. In the case of this clonotype: Its target is unknown.

TCRdb reprocessed the 5' RACE reads, with one entry per CDR3 protein and no DNA. The sample has about 380,000 distinct CDR3 sequences. The rearrangement links TRBV6-2 or TRBV6-3 to TRBJ2-1; the TCRdb call, TRBD1, lacks DNA for checking. The sequence came from a human donor with ulcerative colitis or Crohn's disease, or a healthy co-twin of an affected twin (not recorded which). Sequenced input: blood. The CDR3 loop reads CASSIVGGAYNEQFF.